The 14 T cell receptor beta chains below were found in one sample sequenced in a study of blood T cell repertoires in COVID-19. TCRdb's copy holds only in-frame clones and misses some; the assay was immunoSEQ multiplex PCR. Altogether about 140,000 clones are present, roughly 84% being singletons, with the ten largest covering around 8.6%. The source material was peripheral blood. The source of these receptors is a human donor in a cohort sampled during active COVID-19.

The chain links TRBV5-4 to TRBJ2-1; 11 positions agree with TRBD2. V lost 0 bases and J lost 5; bases outside the gene matches: 4. Germline CDR1 is SGHNT and CDR2 is YYREEE (reference sequence). The CDR3 sequence is 16 residues long. The CDR3 spells CASSLESSGGNNEQFF. Here the CDR3 DNA reads TGTGCCAGCAGCTTGGAATCTAGCGGGGGGAACAATGAGCAGTTCTTC.

The J gene is TRBJ2-3, the V gene TRBV5-1, with 7 bases that match TRBD2. V was clipped by 1 base and J by 3 bases; unmatched bases: 8. Germline V gene lookup returns CDR1 SGHRS and CDR2 YFSETQ. CDR3 length equals 16 residues. The CDR3 DNA sequence: TGCGCCAGCAGCTTGTGGAGTAGCGGGCTAACAGATACGCAGTATTTT. Translating gives CASSLWSSGLTDTQYF. Supplemented by reference TRBV5-1 and TRBJ2-3, the full variable domain reads KAGVTQTPRYLIKTRGQQVTLSCSPISGHRSVSWYQQTPGQGLQFLFEYFSETQRNKGNFPGRFSGRQFSNSRSEMNVSTLELGDSALYLCASSLWSSGLTDTQYFGPGTRLTVL.

J is TRBJ1-1 and V is TRBV7-2, with D possibly matching TRBD1 (5 bases). CDR1 SGHTA and CDR2 FQGNSA come from the germline V gene. The CDR3 has 17 residues. V shed 3 bases and J shed 7 bases, with 24 bases lying between them. The CDR3 DNA sequence: TGTGCCAGCAGCTTCGGGGGAGGGGCCCGATCTCAGAATGAAGCTTTCTTT. Translating it yields CASSFGGGARSQNEAFF. The full variable domain, in which reference TRBV7-2 and TRBJ1-1 provide the parts outside the CDR3, is GAGVSQSPSNKVTEKGKDVELRCDPISGHTALYWYRQSLGQGLEFLIYFQGNSAPDKSGLPSDRFSAERTGGSVSTLTIQRTQQEDSAVYLCASSFGGGARSQNEAFFGQGTRLTVV.

The sample holds one count of this clone. This rearrangement joins TRBV6-5 to TRBJ1-5, with D unresolved. CDR1 MNHEY and CDR2 SVGAGI come from the germline V gene. The CDR3 loop spans 15 amino acids. Trimming left V 0 bases short and J 1 base short, with 7 bases between. The CDR3 DNA reads TGTGCCAGCAGTTACTCGGGAGGGAGCAATCAGCCCCAGCATTTT. It is translated as CASSYSGGSNQPQHF.

The chain employs TRBV5-1 and TRBJ2-7; possibly TRBD1 for D (5 bases). Germline loops: CDR1 SGHRS, CDR2 YFSETQ. V lost 0 bases and J 4 bases, leaving 11 bases between the germline ends. The CDR3 runs to 14 residues. The CDR3 loop is CASSLGQGLYEQYF. The CDR3 DNA is TGCGCCAGCAGCTTGGGCCAGGGATTGTACGAGCAGTACTTC.

The CDR3 DNA is TGCGCCAGCAGCCAAATGGACAGGCGCAACGAGCAGTACTTC. Translating it yields CASSQMDRRNEQYF. This chain joins TRBV4-1 and TRBJ2-7; the match to TRBD1 covers 7 bases. CDR3 length: 14 amino acids. V gave up 2 bases and J gave up 5 bases; unmatched junction bases: 6. Germline V CDR1 and CDR2: MGHRA, YSYEKL.

This chain uses TRBV5-1 with TRBJ2-1, with 10 positions matching TRBD2. The germline V gene encodes CDR1 SGHRS and CDR2 YFSETQ. The V and J ends lost 4 bases and 5 bases, in that order; junction bases with no gene match: 9. The CDR3 totals 16 residues. CDR3 residues: CASSRILAGVNNEQFF. The CDR3 DNA is TGCGCCAGCAGCCGCATCCTAGCGGGGGTTAACAATGAGCAGTTCTTC.

The gene calls are TRBV6-2 or TRBV6-3 and TRBJ1-5; 10 nucleotides match TRBD1. The CDR3 has 17 amino acids. Per germline, CDR1 MNHEY and CDR2 SVGEGT. V gave up 2 bases and J gave up 2 bases; unmatched junction bases: 6. CDR3: CASSYEIGTGGNQPQHF. Written as DNA, the CDR3 is TGTGCCAGCAGTTACGAGATCGGGACAGGGGGCAATCAGCCCCAGCATTTT.

The CDR3 DNA reads as TGTGCCAGCTCACCATCCGGGGACTATGGCTACACCTTC. It is translated as CASSPSGDYGYTF. This chain joins TRBV18 and TRBJ1-2, with D hard to call. The V and J ends lost 2 bases and 3 bases respectively, with 7 bases between them. The CDR3 has 13 amino acids. The V gene's germline CDR1 is KGHSH and CDR2 LQKENI. Variable domain in full (rest from reference TRBV18 and TRBJ1-2): NAGVMQNPRHLVRRRGQEARLRCSPMKGHSHVYWYRQLPEEGLKFMVYLQKENIIDESGMPKERFSAEFPKEGPSILRIQQVVRGDSAAYFCASSPSGDYGYTFGSGTRLTVV.

This chain links TRBV2 with TRBJ2-7; 8 bases agree with TRBD1. Germline CDR1 reads SNHLY; CDR2 reads FYNNEI. V shed 1 base and J 4 bases; nucleotides not matched to a gene: 6. This CDR3 contains 15 residues. The CDR3 here is CASSEEAGGAYEQYF. CDR3 nucleotides: TGTGCCAGCAGTGAAGAGGCAGGGGGCGCGTACGAGCAGTACTTC. Full variable domain (rest looked up from reference TRBV2 and TRBJ2-7): EPEVTQTPSHQVTQMGQEVILRCVPISNHLYFYWYRQILGQKVEFLVSFYNNEISEKSEIFDDQFSVERPDGSNFTLKIRSTKLEDSAMYFCASSEEAGGAYEQYFGPGTRLTVT.

A few counts support this clone. The gene calls are TRBV9 and TRBJ2-7; a weak D match, TRBD2 (7 bases). The CDR3 runs to 15 residues. Trimming pared 4 bases from V and 3 bases from J, leaving 17 bases between. Looked up from germline, CDR1 is SGDLS and CDR2 is YYNGEE. The CDR3 nucleotides are TGTGCCAGCAGCCCAAGAGGGGGGGGCTTCTACGAGCAGTACTTC. Translated, it gives CASSPRGGGFYEQYF. The full variable domain, completed using reference TRBV9 and TRBJ2-7, is DSGVTQTPKHLITATGQRVTLRCSPRSGDLSVYWYQQSLDQGLQFLIQYYNGEERAKGNILERFSAQQFPDLHSELNLSSLELGDSALYFCASSPRGGGFYEQYFGPGTRLTVT.

DNA for the CDR3: TGTGCCAGTAGCCAACAGGGAGTGCGAGGAAACACCATATATTTT. It encodes CASSQQGVRGNTIYF. The chain couples TRBV19 to TRBJ1-3; weak D call: TRBD1 (6 bases). Germline V CDR1 and CDR2: LNHDA, SQIVND (reference sequence). The ends were cut back, 6 bases at V and 4 bases at J, with 16 bases in the middle. The CDR3 totals 15 residues. Full variable domain (outside the CDR3, taken from reference TRBV19 and TRBJ1-3): DGGITQSPKYLFRKEGQNVTLSCEQNLNHDAMYWYRQDPGQGLRLIYYSQIVNDFQKGDIAEGYSVSREKKESFPLTVTSAQKNPTAFYLCASSQQGVRGNTIYFGEGSWLTVV.

This clone appeared a few times. The rearrangement uses TRBV11-3 and TRBJ2-1; 10 bases are shared with TRBD2. CDR1 is SGHNT and CDR2 is YENEEA in the germline V gene. Losses at the gene ends were 1 base for V and 2 bases for J; bases not matched to a gene: 2. This CDR3 has 16 amino acids. The DNA of the CDR3 is TGTGCCAGCAGCTTAGCAGCGGGGGGGCCCTACAATGAGCAGTTCTTC. This translates into CASSLAAGGPYNEQFF.

V is TRBV27 and J is TRBJ1-3; possible D gene TRBD1, 5 bases. The CDR3 loop spans 17 amino acids. V shed 9 bases and J shed 0 bases, with 21 bases lying between them. The V gene's germline CDR1 is MNHEY and CDR2 SMNVEV (reference sequence). The CDR3 sequence: CARTKTGLRPSGNTIYF. The CDR3 DNA sequence: TGTGCCAGAACCAAAACAGGCCTCCGACCCTCTGGAAACACCATATATTTT.